The rows below give T cell receptor beta chains drawn from one sample of a study of control samples from healthy donors and cancer patients. TCRdb's table, derived via immunoSEQ multiplex PCR, lists solely in-frame clones and lacks some. The sample holds around 130,000 clones, approximately 91% seen once. The material sequenced was blood. The receptor source for this set is a man aged 50-60 years in good health. Each CDR3 is given with its conserved first and last residue. Fields, in order: clone size, CDR3 length, D gene, V gene, J gene, CDR3 protein, CDR3 DNA. A D gene is named only where the DNA matches it firmly. Part of the rows lack a size; the others show once, few, many or a class for expanded clones.

clone size: .
CDR3 length: 15
D gene: TRBD1
V gene: TRBV5-6
J gene: TRBJ1-1
CDR3 protein: CASSRNRGRTPEAFF
CDR3 DNA: TGTGCCAGCAGCCGGAACAGGGGAAGGACTCCTGAAGCTTTCTTT

clone size: .
CDR3 length: 14
D gene: .
V gene: TRBV10-3
J gene: TRBJ1-1
CDR3 protein: CAISKDSLNTEAFF
CDR3 DNA: TGTGCCATCAGTAAGGACAGTCTGAACACTGAAGCTTTCTTT

clone size: .
CDR3 length: 16
D gene: TRBD1
V gene: TRBV7-8
J gene: TRBJ1-6
CDR3 protein: CASSWGQGGTNSPLHF
CDR3 DNA: TGTGCCAGCAGCTGGGGACAGGGGGGAACCAATTCACCCCTCCACTTT

clone size: .
CDR3 length: 14
D gene: .
V gene: TRBV7-2
J gene: TRBJ2-5
CDR3 protein: CASSFYLDQETQYF
CDR3 DNA: TGTGCCAGCAGCTTCTATCTAGACCAAGAGACCCAGTACTTC

clone size: .
CDR3 length: 16
D gene: TRBD1
V gene: TRBV19
J gene: TRBJ2-3
CDR3 protein: CASSIGGTGISDTQYF
CDR3 DNA: TGTGCCAGTAGTATAGGTGGGACAGGGATTTCAGATACGCAGTATTTT

clone size: .
CDR3 length: 17
D gene: TRBD1
V gene: TRBV15
J gene: TRBJ2-1
CDR3 protein: CATSRVRDRGSYNEQFF
CDR3 DNA: TGTGCCACCAGCAGAGTAAGGGACAGGGGGTCCTACAATGAGCAGTTCTTC

clone size: .
CDR3 length: 16
D gene: TRBD1
V gene: TRBV28
J gene: TRBJ1-5
CDR3 protein: CASTRNRGVSNQPQHF
CDR3 DNA: TGTGCCAGCACCAGAAACAGGGGAGTTAGCAATCAGCCCCAGCATTTT

clone size: .
CDR3 length: 16
D gene: TRBD1
V gene: TRBV11-2
J gene: TRBJ2-7
CDR3 protein: CASSLARGQGAYEQYF
CDR3 DNA: TGTGCCAGCAGCTTAGCCCGGGGACAGGGGGCCTACGAGCAGTACTTC

clone size: .
CDR3 length: 13
D gene: .
V gene: TRBV5-1
J gene: TRBJ2-1
CDR3 protein: CASSLGVLNEQFF
CDR3 DNA: TGCGCCAGCAGCTTGGGAGTGCTCAATGAGCAGTTCTTC

clone size: .
CDR3 length: 14
D gene: .
V gene: TRBV5-1
J gene: TRBJ2-2
CDR3 protein: CASSSPFKDGELFF
CDR3 DNA: TGCGCCAGCAGCTCCCCCTTCAAGGACGGGGAGCTGTTTTTT

clone size: once
CDR3 length: 15
D gene: TRBD2
V gene: TRBV5-1
J gene: TRBJ2-1
CDR3 protein: CASRFSGGPQEEQFF
CDR3 DNA: TGCGCCAGCAGATTTAGCGGGGGGCCCCAAGAAGAGCAGTTCTTC

clone size: .
CDR3 length: 14
D gene: .
V gene: TRBV11-2
J gene: TRBJ2-2
CDR3 protein: CASSSTWPTGELFF
CDR3 DNA: TGTGCCAGCAGCTCCACGTGGCCCACCGGGGAGCTGTTTTTT

clone size: .
CDR3 length: 14
D gene: TRBD2
V gene: TRBV4-1
J gene: TRBJ2-1
CDR3 protein: CASSLTGGGGAQFF
CDR3 DNA: TGCGCCAGCAGTCTTACGGGGGGAGGCGGGGCGCAGTTCTTC

clone size: .
CDR3 length: 16
D gene: .
V gene: TRBV5-1
J gene: TRBJ1-5
CDR3 protein: CASSLLGHYSNQPQHF
CDR3 DNA: TGCGCCAGCAGCTTGCTTGGACACTATAGCAATCAGCCCCAGCATTTT

clone size: once
CDR3 length: 12
D gene: .
V gene: TRBV28
J gene: TRBJ1-2
CDR3 protein: CASSLGGDGYTF
CDR3 DNA: TGTGCCAGCAGCTTGGGGGGGGATGGCTACACCTTC

clone size: .
CDR3 length: 16
D gene: TRBD1
V gene: TRBV30
J gene: TRBJ2-7
CDR3 protein: CAWGEPGQGHSYEQYF
CDR3 DNA: TGTGCCTGGGGGGAACCGGGACAGGGTCATTCCTACGAGCAGTACTTC

clone size: once
CDR3 length: 14
D gene: .
V gene: TRBV25-1
J gene: TRBJ1-3
CDR3 protein: CASSEPGRLNTIYF
CDR3 DNA: TGTGCCAGCAGTGAACCAGGGAGATTAAACACCATATATTTT

clone size: .
CDR3 length: 17
D gene: .
V gene: TRBV28
J gene: TRBJ2-4
CDR3 protein: CASSLDSVIVAKNIQYF
CDR3 DNA: TGTGCCAGCAGTCTGGACAGCGTTATAGTAGCCAAAAACATTCAGTACTTC

clone size: .
CDR3 length: 14
D gene: .
V gene: TRBV24-1
J gene: TRBJ2-7
CDR3 protein: CATSDPDRPYEQYF
CDR3 DNA: TGTGCCACCAGTGATCCGGACAGACCCTACGAGCAGTACTTC

clone size: .
CDR3 length: 15
D gene: TRBD1
V gene: TRBV7-9
J gene: TRBJ1-4
CDR3 protein: CASSSPDRVSEKLFF
CDR3 DNA: TGTGCCAGCAGCTCGCCGGACAGGGTTAGCGAAAAACTGTTTTTT

clone size: .
CDR3 length: 16
D gene: TRBD1
V gene: TRBV27
J gene: TRBJ2-7
CDR3 protein: CASSLVGQGASYEQYF
CDR3 DNA: TGTGCCAGCAGTTTAGTAGGGCAGGGGGCTTCCTACGAGCAGTACTTC

clone size: .
CDR3 length: 12
D gene: .
V gene: TRBV12-3/TRBV12-4
J gene: TRBJ2-5
CDR3 protein: CASSLLQETQYF
CDR3 DNA: TGTGCCAGCAGTTTGTTACAAGAGACCCAGTACTTC

clone size: .
CDR3 length: 16
D gene: TRBD1
V gene: TRBV2
J gene: TRBJ2-2
CDR3 protein: CASSVTGGRYTGELFF
CDR3 DNA: TGTGCCAGCAGTGTAACAGGGGGCAGGTACACCGGGGAGCTGTTTTTT

clone size: .
CDR3 length: 11
D gene: .
V gene: TRBV3-1/TRBV3-2
J gene: TRBJ2-2
CDR3 protein: CASSQRGELFF
CDR3 DNA: TGTGCCAGCAGCCAACGCGGGGAGCTGTTTTTT

clone size: .
CDR3 length: 17
D gene: TRBD1
V gene: TRBV28
J gene: TRBJ2-3
CDR3 protein: CASKAGGSVGLTDTQYF
CDR3 DNA: TGTGCCAGCAAGGCAGGGGGATCAGTCGGGCTCACAGATACGCAGTATTTT

clone size: .
CDR3 length: 18
D gene: .
V gene: TRBV11-3
J gene: TRBJ1-1
CDR3 protein: CASSLDYHRGGANTEAFF
CDR3 DNA: TGTGCCAGCAGCTTAGATTACCACCGGGGGGGGGCGAACACTGAAGCTTTCTTT

clone size: .
CDR3 length: 14
D gene: .
V gene: TRBV7-9
J gene: TRBJ2-3
CDR3 protein: CASSFAGLEDTQYF
CDR3 DNA: TGTGCCAGCAGCTTCGCTGGGTTAGAAGATACGCAGTATTTT

clone size: .
CDR3 length: 16
D gene: .
V gene: TRBV7-2
J gene: TRBJ2-3
CDR3 protein: CASSPRPSVMADTQYF
CDR3 DNA: TGTGCCAGCAGCCCAAGACCTTCAGTTATGGCAGATACGCAGTATTTT

clone size: .
CDR3 length: 13
D gene: .
V gene: TRBV29-1
J gene: TRBJ1-1
CDR3 protein: CSVEGGRDTEAFF
CDR3 DNA: TGCAGCGTTGAGGGGGGCAGGGACACTGAAGCTTTCTTT

clone size: .
CDR3 length: 16
D gene: TRBD1
V gene: TRBV9
J gene: TRBJ2-3
CDR3 protein: CANSTRTGGFRDTQYF
CDR3 DNA: TGTGCCAACAGCACCCGGACAGGGGGCTTTAGGGATACGCAGTATTTT

clone size: .
CDR3 length: 13
D gene: .
V gene: TRBV5-7
J gene: TRBJ2-7
CDR3 protein: CASSLTINYEQYF
CDR3 DNA: TGTGCCAGCAGCTTGACTATCAACTACGAGCAGTACTTC

clone size: .
CDR3 length: 15
D gene: TRBD1
V gene: TRBV28
J gene: TRBJ2-7
CDR3 protein: CASNVGDSNFYEQYF
CDR3 DNA: TGTGCCAGCAACGTGGGGGACAGTAATTTCTACGAGCAGTACTTC

clone size: .
CDR3 length: 13
D gene: TRBD1
V gene: TRBV5-1
J gene: TRBJ2-1
CDR3 protein: CASSSGQLNEQFF
CDR3 DNA: TGCGCCAGCAGCTCGGGACAGCTCAATGAGCAGTTCTTC

clone size: .
CDR3 length: 15
D gene: TRBD2
V gene: TRBV3-1/TRBV3-2
J gene: TRBJ2-3
CDR3 protein: CASSQSGVGADTQYF
CDR3 DNA: TGTGCCAGCAGCCAGAGCGGGGTGGGGGCAGATACGCAGTATTTT

clone size: .
CDR3 length: 16
D gene: .
V gene: TRBV3-1/TRBV3-2
J gene: TRBJ2-7
CDR3 protein: CASSHPRVGSFYEQYF
CDR3 DNA: TGTGCCAGCAGCCATCCCCGGGTTGGGAGCTTCTACGAGCAGTACTTC

clone size: .
CDR3 length: 15
D gene: .
V gene: TRBV2
J gene: TRBJ2-2
CDR3 protein: CASSEGAERTGELFF
CDR3 DNA: TGTGCCAGCAGTGAAGGTGCGGAGCGGACCGGGGAGCTGTTTTTT

clone size: .
CDR3 length: 17
D gene: .
V gene: TRBV3-1/TRBV3-2
J gene: TRBJ1-1
CDR3 protein: CASSQDWGGEMNTEAFF
CDR3 DNA: TGTGCCAGCAGCCAAGATTGGGGGGGGGAAATGAACACTGAAGCTTTCTTT

clone size: .
CDR3 length: 15
D gene: TRBD1
V gene: TRBV9
J gene: TRBJ2-7
CDR3 protein: CASSVGTGGSDEQYF
CDR3 DNA: TGTGCCAGCAGCGTAGGGACAGGGGGCAGCGACGAGCAGTACTTC

clone size: .
CDR3 length: 11
D gene: .
V gene: TRBV3-1/TRBV3-2
J gene: TRBJ2-7
CDR3 protein: CASSSSYEQYF
CDR3 DNA: TGTGCCAGCAGTTCTAGCTACGAGCAGTACTTC

clone size: .
CDR3 length: 15
D gene: .
V gene: TRBV4-1
J gene: TRBJ1-2
CDR3 protein: CASSLRAGSNYGYTF
CDR3 DNA: TGCGCCAGCAGCCTACGGGCAGGGTCCAACTATGGCTACACCTTC

clone size: .
CDR3 length: 13
D gene: TRBD2
V gene: TRBV29-1
J gene: TRBJ2-1
CDR3 protein: CSVDRGGVGEQFF
CDR3 DNA: TGCAGCGTTGATCGCGGGGGGGTAGGTGAGCAGTTCTTC

clone size: few
CDR3 length: 14
D gene: TRBD1
V gene: TRBV12-5
J gene: TRBJ2-5
CDR3 protein: CASGLGQGRETQYF
CDR3 DNA: TGTGCTAGTGGTTTGGGACAGGGTAGAGAGACCCAGTACTTC

clone size: .
CDR3 length: 16
D gene: TRBD1
V gene: TRBV27
J gene: TRBJ1-1
CDR3 protein: CASRRQGASGNTEAFF
CDR3 DNA: TGTGCCAGCAGGCGTCAGGGGGCATCTGGGAACACTGAAGCTTTCTTT

clone size: .
CDR3 length: 15
D gene: .
V gene: TRBV5-4
J gene: TRBJ2-1
CDR3 protein: CASSLGGRNYNEQFF
CDR3 DNA: TGTGCCAGCAGCTTGGGGGGGAGGAATTACAATGAGCAGTTCTTC

clone size: .
CDR3 length: 14
D gene: TRBD1
V gene: TRBV4-1
J gene: TRBJ1-1
CDR3 protein: CASSPTPTGPEAFF
CDR3 DNA: TGCGCCAGCAGCCCGACCCCGACAGGGCCTGAAGCTTTCTTT

clone size: .
CDR3 length: 14
D gene: .
V gene: TRBV4-2
J gene: TRBJ2-5
CDR3 protein: CASSPAGRLETQYF
CDR3 DNA: TGTGCCAGCAGCCCAGCGGGTAGGTTGGAGACCCAGTACTTC

clone size: .
CDR3 length: 12
D gene: .
V gene: TRBV24-1
J gene: TRBJ2-1
CDR3 protein: CATGTQGDEQFF
CDR3 DNA: TGTGCCACCGGAACACAGGGCGATGAGCAGTTCTTC

clone size: once
CDR3 length: 14
D gene: .
V gene: TRBV4-1
J gene: TRBJ1-2
CDR3 protein: CASSLNFQGVDYTF
CDR3 DNA: TGCGCCAGCAGCCTCAACTTTCAGGGTGTAGACTACACCTTC

clone size: .
CDR3 length: 16
D gene: .
V gene: TRBV27
J gene: TRBJ1-6
CDR3 protein: CASSLSPGRDNSPLHF
CDR3 DNA: TGTGCCAGCAGCTTGAGCCCCGGACGGGACAATTCACCCCTCCACTTT

clone size: once
CDR3 length: 16
D gene: .
V gene: TRBV3-1/TRBV3-2
J gene: TRBJ2-3
CDR3 protein: CASSQDEGGASDTQYF
CDR3 DNA: TGTGCCAGCAGCCAAGATGAAGGGGGGGCATCAGATACGCAGTATTTT

clone size: .
CDR3 length: 14
D gene: .
V gene: TRBV28
J gene: TRBJ1-5
CDR3 protein: CASSFGGNNQPQHF
CDR3 DNA: TGTGCCAGCAGTTTTGGAGGGAACAATCAGCCCCAGCATTTT

clone size: .
CDR3 length: 16
D gene: .
V gene: TRBV2
J gene: TRBJ2-1
CDR3 protein: CASSARTASSYNEQFF
CDR3 DNA: TGTGCCAGCAGTGCTCGGACAGCGAGCTCCTACAATGAGCAGTTCTTC

clone size: .
CDR3 length: 15
D gene: .
V gene: TRBV14
J gene: TRBJ2-3
CDR3 protein: CASSQRVSSTDTQYF
CDR3 DNA: TGTGCCAGCAGCCAACGGGTTTCTAGCACAGATACGCAGTATTTT

clone size: .
CDR3 length: 16
D gene: .
V gene: TRBV7-2
J gene: TRBJ2-1
CDR3 protein: CASSLSSAATYNEQFF
CDR3 DNA: TGTGCCAGCAGCTTATCGTCGGCGGCAACCTACAATGAGCAGTTCTTC

clone size: once
CDR3 length: 14
D gene: TRBD1
V gene: TRBV14
J gene: TRBJ1-6
CDR3 protein: CASSQVGTVFTLHF
CDR3 DNA: TGTGCCAGCAGCCAAGTGGGGACAGTATTCACCCTCCACTTT

clone size: .
CDR3 length: 15
D gene: .
V gene: TRBV14
J gene: TRBJ2-7
CDR3 protein: CASSKLTGISYEQYF
CDR3 DNA: TGTGCCAGCAGCAAGCTCACAGGGATCTCCTACGAGCAGTACTTC

clone size: .
CDR3 length: 14
D gene: .
V gene: TRBV5-1
J gene: TRBJ1-2
CDR3 protein: CASSLAGGDYGYTF
CDR3 DNA: TGCGCCAGCAGCTTGGCCGGTGGGGACTATGGCTACACCTTC